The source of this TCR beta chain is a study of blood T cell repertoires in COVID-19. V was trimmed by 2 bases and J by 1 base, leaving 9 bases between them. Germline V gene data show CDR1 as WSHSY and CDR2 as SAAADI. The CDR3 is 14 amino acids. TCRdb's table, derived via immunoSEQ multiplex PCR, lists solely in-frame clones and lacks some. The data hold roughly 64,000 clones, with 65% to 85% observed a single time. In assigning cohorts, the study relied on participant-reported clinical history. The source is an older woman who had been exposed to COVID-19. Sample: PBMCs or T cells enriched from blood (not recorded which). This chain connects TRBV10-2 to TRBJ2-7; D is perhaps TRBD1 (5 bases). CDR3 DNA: TGCGCCAGCAGTGAGGGGGCCAGATCCTACGAGCAGTACTTC. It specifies CASSEGARSYEQYF.